Shown below are 23 T cell receptor beta chains from a single sample sequenced in a study of shared clonotypes between healthy human individuals. The method was immunoSEQ multiplex PCR; TCRdb's version includes in-frame clones alone and lacks a portion of them. The top ten hold around 0.066% of the sample, which has 400,000 to 600,000 clones, around 95% seen once. The sample consisted of naive CD4+ T cells sorted from blood. Subset noted: CD45RA+ positively selected. The receptors shown here come from a woman aged 30 to 39 in good health.

The V call is TRBV28, the J call TRBJ2-1, with 10 bases that match TRBD2. Germline CDR1 is MDHEN and CDR2 is SYDVKM. The J segment lost 4 bases and the V segment lost 5 bases, leaving 11 bases of the junction unmatched. The CDR3 loop spans 17 amino acids. The CDR3 DNA follows: TGTGCCAGCAGTAAAGCCCCCGGGACTAGCGTTTACAATGAGCAGTTCTTC. This gives the protein CASSKAPGTSVYNEQFF.

J is TRBJ2-7 and V is TRBV6-6; D gene ambiguous. V lost 9 bases, J lost 5 bases, and 20 bases lay in between. CDR1 and CDR2 (germline): MNHNY, SVGAGI (reference sequence). CDR3 size: 14 residues. The CDR3 DNA is TGTGCCAGGCGTTCCTTTGGGCGGACCGACGAGCAGTACTTC. Protein sequence: CARRSFGRTDEQYF.

The chain is built from TRBV30 and TRBJ2-7; 13 bases agree with TRBD2. V shed 1 base and J 5 bases; nucleotides not matched to a gene: 2. In germline, CDR1 is GTSNPN, CDR2 SVGIG (reference sequence). This CDR3 spans 14 amino acids. The CDR3 loop is CAWSETSGRNEQYF. The CDR3 DNA sequence: TGTGCCTGGAGTGAGACTAGCGGGAGGAACGAGCAGTACTTC.

This clone has more than one count but fewer than ten. The junction shows a germline mismatch at one end, possibly a read error. The chain couples TRBV13 to TRBJ1-5, with D maybe TRBD1 (5 bases). Germline values: CDR1 PRHDT, CDR2 FYEKMQ (reference sequence). The CDR3 totals 15 residues. In DNA, the CDR3 is TGTGCCAGCAGCCTAGGGACGGCAGGCAATCAGCCCCAGCATTTT. This gives the protein CASSLGTAGNQPQHF.

The V gene is TRBV7-8, the J gene TRBJ2-7; TRBD2 matches at 9 bases. The germline gives CDR1 SGHVS, CDR2 FQNEAQ. The CDR3 extends over 14 amino acids. The V gene end was trimmed by 4 bases and the J gene end by 5 bases; junction bases not matched to a gene: 6. The CDR3 here is CASSSRLAGNEQYF. Written as DNA, the CDR3 is TGTGCCAGCAGCTCGCGGCTAGCGGGAAACGAGCAGTACTTC.

V gene TRBV18 combines with J gene TRBJ2-4; 16 bases line up with TRBD2. Germline lookup yields CDR1 KGHSH and CDR2 LQKENI. V lost 6 bases to trimming and J lost 0 bases; unmatched junction nucleotides: 8. CDR3 size: 19 residues. The CDR3 here is CASSLPGLAGGRAKNIQYF. Written as DNA, the CDR3 is TGTGCCAGCTCCCTCCCGGGACTAGCGGGAGGGCGAGCCAAAAACATTCAGTACTTC.

The chain uses TRBV6-1 and TRBJ1-2; D unclear. V lost 10 bases and J 4 bases, leaving 16 bases between the germline ends. This CDR3 spans 13 amino acids. From germline, CDR1 is MNHNS and CDR2 SASEGT. The CDR3 sequence is CATPAAPFYGYTF. DNA of the CDR3: TGTGCCACCCCGGCCGCTCCCTTCTATGGCTACACCTTC.

The chain couples TRBV6-1 to TRBJ2-7; 12 bases align to TRBD2. Germline assignment: CDR1 MNHNS and CDR2 SASEGT. This CDR3 region has 14 residues. V lost 6 bases and J lost 5; bases outside the gene matches: 5. The CDR3 protein is CASRRPSGRDEQYF. CDR3 nucleotide sequence: TGTGCCAGCAGGCGGCCTAGCGGGAGGGACGAGCAGTACTTC.

This chain uses TRBV28 with TRBJ2-7, with TRBD1 matching 8 bases. This CDR3 contains 14 residues. Losses at the gene ends were 6 bases for V and 0 bases for J; bases not matched to a gene: 4. Germline CDR1 reads MDHEN; CDR2 reads SYDVKM. This chain's CDR3 is CASRPQGGSYEQYF. The CDR3 DNA sequence: TGTGCCAGCAGACCACAGGGGGGCTCCTACGAGCAGTACTTC.

The J gene is TRBJ2-5, the V gene TRBV21-1; the table calls TRBD2, which could not be checked here. TRBV21-1 is a pseudogene segment. This CDR3 is built from 15 residues. CDR3 amino acids: CASSVEGLAQETQYF. DNA of the CDR3: TGTGCCAGCAGCGTTGAGGGACTAGCGCAAGAGACCCAGTACTTC.

CDR3 DNA: TGCGCCAGCAGCTTAACCGGGACAGGGTGGGGAGAGACCCAGTACTTC. Its protein is CASSLTGTGWGETQYF. The chain joins TRBV5-1 to TRBJ2-5; 9 nucleotides line up with TRBD1. The length of the CDR3 is 16 residues. V trimming: 2 bases; J trimming: 4 bases; junction bases outside the gene matches: 9. Germline-derived CDR1 and CDR2 are SGHRS and YFSETQ.

This sequence joins TRBV5-4 and TRBJ1-1; 9 bases are shared with TRBD1. This CDR3 contains 16 residues. Looked up from germline, CDR1 is SGHNT and CDR2 is YYREEE (reference sequence). V shed 4 bases, J shed 1 base, and the junction held 8 bases outside the gene matches. The CDR3 loop is CASSPNRGLSNTEAFF. The CDR3 region has the DNA TGTGCCAGCAGCCCGAACAGGGGGCTCTCGAACACTGAAGCTTTCTTT.

This chain connects TRBV5-8 to TRBJ1-3; TRBD1 might be the D (6 bases). CDR3 length: 15 residues. From germline, CDR1 is SGHTS and CDR2 YDEGEE. Between the trimmed V and J ends, which lost 0 bases and 4 bases, there was a span of 11 bases. CDR3 sequence reads: CASSLDQGRGNTIYF. CDR3 nucleotides: TGTGCCAGCAGCTTGGATCAGGGGAGGGGAAACACCATATATTTT.

This chain uses TRBV9 with TRBJ2-5; 7 bases are a match to TRBD1. CDR1 SGDLS and CDR2 YYNGEE come from the germline V gene. The CDR3 sequence is 15 residues long. Trimming at V came to 1 base and at J to 4 bases, leaving 7 bases not matched to a gene. The CDR3 sequence: CASSVTGTARETQYF. DNA of the CDR3: TGTGCCAGCAGCGTAACCGGGACAGCCCGAGAGACCCAGTACTTC.

CDR3 region: CASSTIAGLSYEQYF. Written as DNA, the CDR3 is TGTGCCAGCAGTACCATAGCGGGCCTCTCCTACGAGCAGTACTTC. The chain has TRBV27 and TRBJ2-7; the match to TRBD2 covers 7 bases. The V gene end was trimmed by 5 bases and the J gene end by 0 bases; junction bases not matched to a gene: 7. The length of the CDR3 is 15 residues. Looked up from germline, CDR1 is MNHEY and CDR2 is SMNVEV (reference sequence).

This chain links TRBV5-5 with TRBJ2-5; D not certain. The CDR3 runs 15 residues. Looked up from germline, CDR1 is SGHKS and CDR2 is YYEKEE (reference sequence). V was clipped by 2 bases and J by 5 bases, with 16 bases between them. The CDR3 sequence: CASSFEAPALETQYF. The CDR3 nucleotides are TGTGCCAGCAGCTTTGAAGCCCCGGCGCTGGAGACCCAGTACTTC.

This chain joins TRBV18 and TRBJ2-7; 11 bases are a match to TRBD2. The V and J ends lost 2 bases and 0 bases, in that order; junction bases with no gene match: 6. From germline, CDR1 is KGHSH and CDR2 LQKENI. CDR3 length: 17 residues. The CDR3 nucleotides read TGTGCCAGCTCACCAGGGACTAGCGGAGCGAGCTCCTACGAGCAGTACTTC. This translates into CASSPGTSGASSYEQYF.

V is TRBV6-6 and J is TRBJ2-5, with unresolved D. Germline V lookup: CDR1 MNHNY, CDR2 SVGAGI (reference sequence). The CDR3 sequence is 16 residues long. V dropped 8 bases and J dropped 5 bases, with 24 bases sitting between them. CDR3 nucleotide sequence: TGTGCCAGCGGTCTGACCTGGGCCCCGATGGGGGAGACCCAGTACTTC. Protein sequence: CASGLTWAPMGETQYF.

The genes are TRBV2 and TRBJ1-5, with 9 bases identical to TRBD1. The J segment lost 6 bases and the V segment lost 4 bases, leaving 4 bases of the junction unmatched. The CDR3 is made up of 14 amino acids. Per germline, CDR1 SNHLY and CDR2 FYNNEI. The CDR3 protein is CASSGTGEVQPQHF. The DNA of the CDR3 is TGTGCCAGCAGTGGGACAGGGGAGGTTCAGCCCCAGCATTTT.

The chain uses TRBV5-1 and TRBJ1-3, with D maybe TRBD1 (5 bases). Germline CDR1 reads SGHRS; CDR2 reads YFSETQ. Trimming removed 1 base at V and 3 bases at J, with 20 bases between. The CDR3 consists of 18 residues. CDR3 coding DNA: TGCGCCAGCAGCTTGTATATTATGGGGCAGCTTATTGGAAACACCATATATTTT. It encodes CASSLYIMGQLIGNTIYF. Full variable domain (outside the CDR3, taken from reference TRBV5-1 and TRBJ1-3): KAGVTQTPRYLIKTRGQQVTLSCSPISGHRSVSWYQQTPGQGLQFLFEYFSETQRNKGNFPGRFSGRQFSNSRSEMNVSTLELGDSALYLCASSLYIMGQLIGNTIYFGEGSWLTVV.

The chain employs TRBV4-2 and TRBJ1-1; perhaps TRBD1 as D (6 bases). This CDR3 has 15 amino acids. V lost 5 bases, J lost 4 bases, and 17 bases lay in between. Per germline, CDR1 LGHNA and CDR2 YNFKEQ. The CDR3 nucleotides are TGTGCCAGCAGCTTGATGGGGGGCGCGGGCACTGAAGCTTTCTTT. As protein: CASSLMGGAGTEAFF.

The V call is TRBV19, the J call TRBJ1-1; tentatively, D is TRBD1 (5 bases). The germline V gene has CDR1 LNHDA and CDR2 SQIVND (reference sequence). This CDR3 has 14 residues. Deletions cut 5 bases from V and 5 bases from J, with 15 bases between. The CDR3 DNA reads TGTGCCAGTAGTCCCCAAGCGGGGGGGACTGAAGCTTTCTTT. It codes for CASSPQAGGTEAFF.

The chain combines TRBV5-1 with TRBJ2-7; 9 nucleotides line up with TRBD2. Germline lookup yields CDR1 SGHRS and CDR2 YFSETQ. J lost 3 bases, V lost 0 bases, and 4 bases had no gene match. The CDR3 length is 15 residues. For the CDR3, the DNA is TGCGCCAGCAGCTTGGCACTAGCGGGTAACTACGAGCAGTACTTC. Translation gives CASSLALAGNYEQYF.